This T cell receptor (beta chain) was observed in a study of T cell responses to AZD1222 COVID-19 vaccine. Looking at the study overall: Second-dose timings of about 4 or about 12 weeks were pooled. Study findings and constraints: No repertoire was sampled before or during the peak T cell response, only after it.

Assay: immunoSEQ multiplex PCR; the TCRdb copy retains only in-frame clones and omits some. The sample has roughly 110,000 clones; about nine tenths are singletons. Trimming removed 5 bases from V and 6 bases from J; junction bases left unmatched: 7. The CDR3 has 15 amino acids. Germline CDR1 and CDR2: SGHNT and YENEEA. Points on this clone: The antigen remains unidentified.

The origin of this receptor is an adult in good health. The chain couples TRBV11-3 to TRBJ2-1; the match to TRBD2 covers 10 bases. Here the sequenced sample was peripheral blood, taken on day 0 of AZD1222 vaccination. The CDR3 region has the DNA TGTGCCAGCAGCCCCGCCGGGACTAGCGCCAATGAGCAGTTCTTC. It yields the protein CASSPAGTSANEQFF. Full variable domain (remainder filled in from reference TRBV11-3 and TRBJ2-1): EAGVVQSPRYKIIEKKQPVAFWCNPISGHNTLYWYLQNLGQGPELLIRYENEEAVDDSQLPKDRFSAERLKGVDSTLKIQPAELGDSAVYLCASSPAGTSANEQFFGPGTRLTVL.